This T cell receptor (beta chain) was captured by sequencing in a study of vaccination and CD4 T cells after COVID-19. The table lists this clonotype with a few counts. What it binds is unknown. Treatment given: approximately nine-day PBMC culture with coronavirus spike peptide pools or control peptides (ViraFEST assay). With 1 base removed from V and 5 bases from J, the gap between germline ends came to 11 bases. Germline V gene data show CDR1 as SGHRS and CDR2 as YFSETQ. The CDR3 loop spans 14 amino acids. The Oncomine TCR Beta short-read assay sequenced DNA from cultured CD4+ T cells. TCRdb ran MiXCR on the PCR reads and lists one entry per CDR3 protein. The table lists about 4,600 distinct CDR3 sequences, around 30% of them singletons.

Sequencing used CD4+ T cells from blood, cultured in vitro. The clonotype comes from a human donor who had recovered from COVID-19. The V call is TRBV5-1, the J call TRBJ2-3, with TRBD1 as a possible D gene (5 bases). DNA for the CDR3: TGCGCCAGCAGCTTGATGCAGGGCGGAGATACGCAGTATTTT. Its protein product is CASSLMQGGDTQYF.